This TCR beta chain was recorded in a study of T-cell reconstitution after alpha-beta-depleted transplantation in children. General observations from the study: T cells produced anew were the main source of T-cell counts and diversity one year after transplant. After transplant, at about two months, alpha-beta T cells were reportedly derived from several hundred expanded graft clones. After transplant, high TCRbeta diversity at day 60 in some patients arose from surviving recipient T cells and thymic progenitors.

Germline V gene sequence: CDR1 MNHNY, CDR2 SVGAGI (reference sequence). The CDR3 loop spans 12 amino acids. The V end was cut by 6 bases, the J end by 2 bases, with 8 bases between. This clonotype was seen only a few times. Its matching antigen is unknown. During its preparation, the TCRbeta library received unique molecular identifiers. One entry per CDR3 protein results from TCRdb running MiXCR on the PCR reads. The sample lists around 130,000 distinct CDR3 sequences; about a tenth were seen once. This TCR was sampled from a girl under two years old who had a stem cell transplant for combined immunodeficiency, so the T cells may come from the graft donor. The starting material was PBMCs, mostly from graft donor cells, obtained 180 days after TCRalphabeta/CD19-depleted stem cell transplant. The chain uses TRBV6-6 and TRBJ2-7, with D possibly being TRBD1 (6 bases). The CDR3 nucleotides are TGTGCCAGCAGGGACAGTCCCTACGAGCAGTACTTC. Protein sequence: CASRDSPYEQYF.